This T cell receptor beta chain was found in a study of blood T cell repertoires in COVID-19. The V gene's germline CDR1 is SGHRS and CDR2 YFSETQ. CDR3 length: 13 amino acids. The germline V and J ends were trimmed by 0 bases and 7 bases, with 10 bases remaining between them. In the original analysis: The authors estimated nucleated cell counts from reference gene primer amplification. Repertoires were generated with immunoSEQ multiplex PCR, while TCRdb's copy carries only in-frame clones and drops some. From that table come the V and J calls and clone size; the DNA was used to work out D and trimming. The profile shows roughly 200,000 clones, approximately 90% of them singletons.

The sequencing input was peripheral blood. The receptor was derived from an elderly man with acute or convalescent COVID-19. This chain uses TRBV5-1 with TRBJ1-2; D gene uncertain. CDR3 amino acids: CASSLAAGSGYTF. The CDR3 DNA reads as TGCGCCAGCAGCTTGGCGGCAGGTAGTGGCTACACCTTC.